This paragraph reports one TCR beta chain. Antigen unknown. These data belong to a study of T cell repertoires in cytomegalovirus infection. Whole-study context: Well-studied HLA-B-restricted CMV epitopes were used in the study alongside recently identified HLA-C-restricted ones. Signatures in public TCR beta sequences pointed to both CMV infection and matching HLA type.

V was trimmed by 1 base and J by 1 base, leaving 13 bases between them. Germline CDR1 and CDR2: DFQATT and SNEGSKA (reference sequence). This CDR3 comprises 15 residues. Regarding the study as a whole: People with CMV and the relevant HLA were identified by cumulative public TCR beta family frequency. The ex vivo response was dominated by HLA-C-restricted CMV-specific TCR beta clonotypes.

One entry per CDR3 protein results from TCRdb running MiXCR on the reads. This table has some 940,000 distinct CDR3 sequences, 31% appearing once. The chain carries TRBV20-1 and TRBJ1-1; D remains ambiguous. The source was cultured CD8+ T cells from PBMCs, collected from culture after CMV antigen stimulation. The clonotype comes from a human donor in good health (CMV status not recorded). Some clones in this sample may be carry-over from other donors' samples. As DNA, the CDR3 is TGCAGTGCTAGAGGACCAGACACCCGGAACACTGAAGCTTTCTTT. This sequence encodes CSARGPDTRNTEAFF.